These 8 T cell receptor beta chains were all obtained from the same sample, sequenced in a study of shared clonotypes between healthy human individuals. Sequenced by immunoSEQ multiplex PCR; TCRdb stores in-frame clones only, minus some. The table has hundreds of thousands of clones, roughly 78% seen once. Sequencing was carried out using memory CD4+ T cells sorted from blood. Subset in this sample: CD45RA-negative fraction. The receptor source for this set is a woman in her 30s in good health.

This clone was found many times. The chain has TRBV5-1 and TRBJ2-3; D call uncertain. The V end lost 4 bases, the J end lost 5 bases, and 8 bases lay between the germline ends. The length of the CDR3 is 12 residues. CDR1 is SGHRS, CDR2 YFSETQ, per germline. This CDR3 reads CASSAGRDTQYF. CDR3 sequence (DNA): TGCGCCAGCAGCGCAGGAAGAGATACGCAGTATTTT.

The chain employs TRBV15 and TRBJ1-2; maybe TRBD1 (5 bases). V lost 3 bases to trimming and J lost 1 base, with 6 bases between them. CDR1 is LNHNV, CDR2 YYDKDF, per germline (reference sequence). The CDR3 covers 13 residues. CDR3 amino acids: CATSRDINYGYTF. The CDR3 DNA reads TGTGCCACCAGCAGGGACATTAACTATGGCTACACCTTC.

This chain connects TRBV29-1 to TRBJ2-5, with a tentative D call TRBD1 (5 bases). CDR1 and CDR2 (germline): SQVTM, ANQGSEA. The V gene lost 6 bases and the J gene lost 4 bases, with 18 bases spanning the gap. This CDR3 is built from 14 residues. In DNA form, the CDR3 reads TGCAGCGTCCCTCCCCAGGGCAGTGGAGAGACCCAGTACTTC. Translated, it gives CSVPPQGSGETQYF.

The rearrangement joins TRBV4-1 to TRBJ2-7, with TRBD1 matching over 9 bases. Germline V gene data show CDR1 as MGHRA and CDR2 as YSYEKL. After removal of 4 bases from V and 5 bases from J, the junction contained 9 bases not matched to a gene. The CDR3 is 15 residues long. The CDR3 is CASSRPGQGINEQYF. DNA for the CDR3: TGCGCCAGCAGCCGGCCGGGACAGGGTATCAACGAGCAGTACTTC.

The genes are TRBV5-8 and TRBJ2-2; 7 bases match TRBD2. CDR3 length equals 15 residues. The germline CDR1 and CDR2 sequences are SGHTS and YDEGEE. With V trimmed by 8 bases and J by 4 bases, 11 bases remained unmatched. The CDR3 protein is CARNPLPGGTGELFF. The CDR3 nucleotides read TGTGCCAGAAACCCGCTACCGGGAGGCACCGGGGAGCTGTTTTTT.

The genes are TRBV11-2 and TRBJ1-1; TRBD1 might be the D (5 bases). CDR1 and CDR2 (germline): SGHAT, FQNNGV. Between the trimmed V and J ends, which lost 6 bases and 5 bases, there was a span of 7 bases. The CDR3 has 11 amino acids. For the CDR3, the DNA is TGTGCCAGCAGGAAGGGGACTGAAGCTTTCTTT. Translation gives CASRKGTEAFF.

This clone came up many times. The CDR3 here is CASSYKGARSGELFF. The CDR3 nucleotides are TGTGCCAGCAGTTACAAGGGAGCTAGGTCCGGGGAGCTGTTTTTT. The genes are TRBV6-5 and TRBJ2-2; maybe TRBD2 (5 bases). V was cut by 2 bases and J by 6 bases, with 13 bases left in between. This CDR3 spans 15 amino acids. Germline-derived CDR1 and CDR2 are MNHEY and SVGAGI.

The chain combines TRBV10-3 with TRBJ1-1; maybe TRBD1 (5 bases). This CDR3 has 13 residues. CDR1 is ENHRY and CDR2 is SYGVKD in the germline V gene. The V gene lost 7 bases and the J gene lost 1 base, with 10 bases spanning the gap. CDR3 sequence (DNA): TGTGCCATCACCTCAACAGGGAACACTGAAGCTTTCTTT. Amino acids: CAITSTGNTEAFF.